This T cell receptor beta chain was captured by sequencing in a study of OX40 agonist ivuxolimab in advanced cancers. Study summary: One patient with hepatocellular carcinoma and two with cutaneous melanoma, three in all, had partial responses.

Per the germline V gene, CDR1 is SGHVS and CDR2 is FQNEAQ. The CDR3 totals 16 residues. The trim removed 5 bases at V and 0 bases at J, leaving 3 bases unmatched. Clones were read by immunoSEQ multiplex PCR, and TCRdb kept only the in-frame ones, dropping some. The sample records 90,000 to 150,000 clones, 80% to 90% being singletons. Enrollment shut out patients with autoimmune disease history or systemic immunosuppression. Material: CD4+ or CD8+ T cells sorted from blood, obtained in a trial of the OX40 agonist ivuxolimab. This chain connects TRBV7-8 to TRBJ2-1; 11 nucleotides line up with TRBD2. This sequence originates from an adult with an advanced solid tumor such as melanoma, head and neck, liver or kidney cancer. The CDR3 sequence: CASSLSGGASYNEQFF. CDR3 bases: TGTGCCAGCAGCCTTAGCGGGGGGGCCTCCTACAATGAGCAGTTCTTC.